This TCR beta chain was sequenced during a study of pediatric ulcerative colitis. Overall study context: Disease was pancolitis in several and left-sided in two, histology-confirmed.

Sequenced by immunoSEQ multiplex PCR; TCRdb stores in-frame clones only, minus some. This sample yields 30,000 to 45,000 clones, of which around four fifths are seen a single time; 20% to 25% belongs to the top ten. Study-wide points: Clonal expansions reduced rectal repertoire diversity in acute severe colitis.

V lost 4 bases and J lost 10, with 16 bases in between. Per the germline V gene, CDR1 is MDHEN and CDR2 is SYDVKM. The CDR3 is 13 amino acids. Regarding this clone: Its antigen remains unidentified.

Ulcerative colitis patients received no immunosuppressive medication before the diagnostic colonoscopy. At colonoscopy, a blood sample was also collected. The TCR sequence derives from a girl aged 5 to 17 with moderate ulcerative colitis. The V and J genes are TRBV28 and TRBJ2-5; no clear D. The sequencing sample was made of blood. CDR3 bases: TGTGCCAGCAGTTCCCAGCCGGAGAGTGGCCAGTACTTC. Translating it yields CASSSQPESGQYF.